The 26 T cell receptor beta chains reported below all come from one sample, sequenced in a study of tumor and adjacent non-tumor tissue in lung cancer. RNA was extracted from bulk tissue without any cell sorting. A modified ARM-PCR protocol with three rounds of nested PCR amplified TCRbeta. TCRdb re-derived calls from the multiplex PCR reads in MiXCR, one entry per CDR3 protein. The sample shows about 93,000 distinct CDR3 sequences, roughly 62% of them seen only once. The sequenced material came from lung tumor tissue. The receptors derive from a man between 65 and 85 years old with non-small cell lung cancer.

A note on this clonotype: One end of the junction fails to match germline, which may point to a read error. CDR3 sequence (DNA): TGTGCTAGCAGCTTAGGCTCCCAAGGTTTTGAGGGGGAGACCCAGTACTTC. Encoded protein: CASSLGSQGFEGETQYF. The V call is TRBV11-3, the J call TRBJ2-5, with D perhaps matching TRBD1 or TRBD2 (5 bases each). This CDR3 region has 17 residues. The germline V gene has CDR1 SGHNT and CDR2 YENEEA.

This chain joins TRBV11-2 and TRBJ2-1; 10 bases match TRBD1. J lost 16 bases, V lost 1 base, and 16 bases had no gene match. There are 16 residues in the CDR3. Germline CDR1 reads SGHAT; CDR2 reads FQNNGV. DNA for the CDR3: TGTGCCAGCAGCTTAGGTAGGACAGGGGGTCGCAATGAGTACTTCTTC. Protein sequence: CASSLGRTGGRNEYFF.

The chain combines TRBV10-2 with TRBJ1-2; 9 positions agree with TRBD1. This CDR3 is built from 13 residues. Germline V lookup: CDR1 WSHSY, CDR2 SAAADI. V shed 10 bases, J shed 7 bases, and the junction held 10 bases outside the gene matches. The CDR3 DNA reads TGCGCCATCACACAGGGGGCGGCCAGTGGCTACACCTTC. It encodes CAITQGAASGYTF.

The chain employs TRBV28 and TRBJ2-7; TRBD2 agrees at 8 bases. The V segment lost 9 bases and the J segment 1 base; nucleotides outside the gene matches: 11. Germline V gene sequence: CDR1 MDHEN, CDR2 SYDVKM. This CDR3 is 15 amino acids long. In DNA form, the CDR3 reads TGTGCCAGTAGGAAACGGGGGGGCTTGTCCTACGAGCAGTACTTC. Its translation is CASRKRGGLSYEQYF.

This clonotype was seen more than once but under ten times. A much bigger clone sits one base away, suggesting this may be a read error. This chain connects TRBV6-5 to TRBJ2-2, with 7 positions matching TRBD1. The CDR3 consists of 15 residues. Germline values: CDR1 MNHEY, CDR2 SVGAGI. V shed 7 bases, J shed 4 bases, and the junction held 9 bases outside the gene matches. CDR3: CASTFDRAGTGELFF. CDR3 sequence (DNA): TGTGCCAGCACTTTCGACAGGGCGGGCACCGGGGAGCTGTTTTTT.

This clonotype has more than one count but fewer than ten. The junction departs from the called germline gene at one end, perhaps through a read error. The V call is TRBV20-1, the J call TRBJ2-5; a possible D gene is TRBD1 (6 bases). The V gene's germline CDR1 is DFQATT and CDR2 SNEGSKA (reference sequence). The CDR3 sequence is 14 residues long. The CDR3, as DNA: TGCAGTGCTAGAGTTGGCAGGGGTGGAGAGACCCAGCACTTC. Its translation: CSARVGRGGETQHF.

The genes are TRBV30 and TRBJ2-1; possible D gene TRBD1, 6 bases. V was cut by 2 bases and J by 8 bases, with 19 bases left in between. Germline CDR1 reads GTSNPN; CDR2 reads SVGIG (reference sequence). The CDR3 runs 15 residues. The CDR3 DNA reads TGTGCCTGGAGTCGAAACAGGGTGACGGCCGATGAGCAGTTCTTC. As protein: CAWSRNRVTADEQFF.

A word on this clonotype: As the CDR3 is not closed by the conserved phenylalanine or tryptophan, this likely results from a read error. This chain uses TRBV7-9 with TRBJ1-2, with a tentative D call TRBD1 (5 bases). The V gene's germline CDR1 is SEHNR and CDR2 FQNEAQ (reference sequence). The CDR3 is made up of 15 amino acids. In nucleotides, the CDR3 is TGTGCTAGCAGCTTAGCTATTGACAGCATGAATGGCTACACCTTG. Its translation is CASSLAIDSMNGYTL.

As for this clonotype: A much larger clonotype is one base distant, so this may be a read error. This chain connects TRBV29-1 to TRBJ2-7; D is undetermined. Germline assignment: CDR1 SQVTM and CDR2 ANQGSEA. The CDR3 is 17 residues long. The CDR3 coding sequence is TGCAGCGTTGAAACTCGGCAAAGGTCGGCCCTGACCTACGACCAGTACTTC. Protein product: CSVETRQRSALTYDQYF.

The chain employs TRBV7-9 and TRBJ2-1; 7 bases align to TRBD2. Germline lookup yields CDR1 SEHNR and CDR2 FQNEAQ (reference sequence). Germline trimming cut 0 bases from V and 0 bases from J; bases unmatched to any gene: 2. The CDR3 contains 16 residues. CDR3 in amino acids: CASSLARGDSYNEQFF. The CDR3 DNA reads TGTGCCAGCAGCTTAGCTCGGGGGGACTCCTACAATGAGCAGTTCTTC.

The rearrangement joins TRBV20-1 to TRBJ2-5, with TRBD2 as a possible D gene (6 bases). Germline V gene sequence: CDR1 DFQATT, CDR2 SNEGSKA (reference sequence). V was pared by 6 bases and J by 2 bases, with 13 bases between. The CDR3 spans 13 residues. CDR3 in amino acids: CSANRAGQETQYF. The CDR3 DNA reads as TGCAGTGCCAATCGGGCGGGACAAGAGACCCAGTACTTC.

This clonotype was counted many times. The genes are TRBV29-1 and TRBJ2-7, with D unclear. Trimming took 4 bases from V and 5 from J, leaving 12 bases between them. This CDR3 is built from 12 residues. Germline-derived CDR1 and CDR2 are SQVTM and ANQGSEA. This CDR3 is CSVAPNGNEQYF. The DNA for the CDR3 is TGCAGCGTTGCTCCTAATGGCAACGAGCAGTACTTC.

This clonotype was recorded many times. This is likely a read error, given that the CDR3 carries no conserved phenylalanine or tryptophan at its end. The chain carries TRBV10-3 and TRBJ1-4, with a tentative D call TRBD1 (6 bases). From germline, CDR1 is ENHRY and CDR2 SYGVKD. The germline V and J ends were trimmed by 3 bases and 8 bases, with 13 bases remaining between them. This CDR3 spans 14 amino acids. CDR3 in amino acids: CAISDGTWYEKLFC. As DNA, the CDR3 is TGTGCCATCAGTGACGGGACATGGTACGAAAAACTGTTTTGT.

J is TRBJ2-7 and V is TRBV28, with a possible D match to TRBD2 (5 bases). Germline V lookup: CDR1 MDHEN, CDR2 SYDVKM. Trimming pared 6 bases from V and 7 bases from J, leaving 16 bases between. CDR3 length equals 13 residues. The CDR3 DNA reads TGTGCCAGCAGCCTACGGGTCCCGGGGGAGCAGTACTTC. Protein product: CASSLRVPGEQYF. The complete variable domain, with remaining parts taken from reference TRBV28 and TRBJ2-7, reads DVKVTQSSRYLVKRTGEKVFLECVQDMDHENMFWYRQDPGLGLRLIYFSYDVKMKEKGDIPEGYSVSREKKERFSLILESASTNQTSMYLCASSLRVPGEQYFGPGTRLTVT.

This clonotype was seen a handful of times. This chain uses TRBV6-5 with TRBJ2-3; unclear D gene. The DNA end favors TRBJ1-5, so the J call may be wrong. The CDR3 loop spans 15 amino acids. Looked up from germline, CDR1 is MNHEY and CDR2 is SVGAGI. This CDR3 is CASSYSMATADTQHF. CDR3 DNA: TGTGCCAGCAGTTACTCGATGGCAACGGCAGATACGCAGCATTTT.

This clonotype was observed a handful of times. Since a much larger clone is just one base distant, this may be a read error. J is TRBJ2-3 and V is TRBV10-3; D is uncertain. Germline assignment: CDR1 ENHRY and CDR2 SYGVKD. Deletions cut 4 bases from V and 0 bases from J, with 5 bases between. This CDR3 is 13 amino acids long. CDR3 coding DNA: TGTGCCATCAGTGGCACTAGCACAGATACGCAGTATTTT. This gives the protein CAISGTSTDTQYF.

As regards this clonotype: The junction does not match germline at one end; this may be a read error. The CDR3 region has the DNA TGTGCCAGCAGCTTAGGCCCCTTGACCGGGAAGCTGTTTTTT. Translation: CASSLGPLTGKLFF. The chain recombines TRBV11-3 with TRBJ2-2, with TRBD2 as a possible D gene (5 bases). The CDR3 consists of 14 residues. Germline loops: CDR1 SGHNT, CDR2 YENEEA.

This clonotype showed up many times. This rearrangement joins TRBV29-1 to TRBJ1-1, with D possibly being TRBD1 (5 bases). Trimming took off 4 bases at V and 7 bases at J, with 10 bases between the two ends. Per the germline V gene, CDR1 is SQVTM and CDR2 is ANQGSEA. CDR3 length equals 11 residues. The chain's CDR3 is CSVGPGIEAFF. In nucleotides, the CDR3 is TGCAGCGTTGGTCCAGGGATTGAAGCTTTCTTT. Full variable domain (rest looked up from reference TRBV29-1 and TRBJ1-1): SAVISQKPSRDICQRGTSLTIQCQVDSQVTMMFWYRQQPGQSLTLIATANQGSEATYESGFVIDKFPISRPNLTFSTLTVSNMSPEDSSIYLCSVGPGIEAFFGQGTRLTVV.

The genes are TRBV28 and TRBJ2-7, with D hard to call. The CDR3 sequence is 12 residues long. Germline CDR1 MDHEN, CDR2 SYDVKM. Deletions cut 7 bases from V and 6 bases from J, with 13 bases between. The CDR3 DNA follows: TGTGCCAGCATGATCAGGCGGCGCGAGCAGTACTTC. This translates into CASMIRRREQYF.

Worth noting for this clonotype: One base away lies a much larger clone, so this may be a sequencing read error. The genes are TRBV20-1 and TRBJ2-1; D perhaps matches TRBD2 (7 bases). CDR3 length: 16 amino acids. Germline CDR1 is DFQATT and CDR2 is SNEGSKA (reference sequence). The V end was cut by 0 bases, the J end by 1 base, with 13 bases between. CDR3 sequence reads: CSARDEGGHSYNEQFF. DNA for the CDR3: TGCAGTGCTAGAGATGAGGGGGGGCATTCCTACAATGAGCAGTTCTTC.

The chain uses TRBV12-3 or TRBV12-4 and TRBJ2-2; 9 bases line up with TRBD1. Germline trimming cut 10 bases from V and 3 bases from J; bases unmatched to any gene: 9. The CDR3 length is 15 residues. The CDR3 loop is CANTSGQGYTGELFF. The CDR3 DNA is TGTGCCAACACCTCCGGACAGGGGTACACCGGGGAGCTGTTTTTT.

Notes on this clonotype: Here the CDR3 omits its conserved ending phenylalanine or tryptophan, so a read error is the likely source. CDR3 sequence reads: CANSSRTSQSYNEQFL. The CDR3 coding sequence is TGTGCCAACAGCTCCAGGACAAGCCAGTCCTATAATGAGCAGTTCTTA. The chain is built from TRBV11-2 and TRBJ2-1, with D perhaps TRBD1 (5 bases). The germline V gene encodes CDR1 SGHAT and CDR2 FQNNGV. The CDR3 sequence is 16 residues long.

V is TRBV20-1 and J is TRBJ2-1; D perhaps matches TRBD2 (7 bases). V was cut by 0 bases and J by 5 bases, with 20 bases left in between. The CDR3 has 17 amino acids. Per the germline V gene, CDR1 is DFQATT and CDR2 is SNEGSKA (reference sequence). The CDR3 sequence is CSARDVGTAGANNEQFF. CDR3 nucleotide sequence: TGCAGTGCTAGAGATGTTGGGACGGCGGGGGCGAACAATGAGCAGTTCTTC.

CDR3: CASSPGAGHTDTQYF. Here the CDR3 DNA reads TGTGCCAGCAGCCCAGGTGCAGGACACACAGATACGCAGTATTTT. The chain employs TRBV3-1 and TRBJ2-3; possible D gene TRBD1, 5 bases. Germline V gene sequence: CDR1 LGHDT, CDR2 YNNKEL (reference sequence). The CDR3 contains 15 residues. Between the trimmed V and J ends, which lost 4 bases and 2 bases, there was a span of 13 bases.

Regarding this clonotype: This may be a read error, as it is one base from a much larger clone. The V call is TRBV5-4, the J call TRBJ2-1; D is possibly TRBD2 (7 bases). The CDR3 length is 18 residues. Germline CDR1 SGHNT, CDR2 YYREEE (reference sequence). Trimming shortened V by 6 bases and J by 0 bases, and 22 bases separated the two germline ends. In nucleotides, the CDR3 is TGTGCCAGCACCCCTATAACGGGGGGCCTTAGCTCCTACAATGAGCAGTTCTTC. Encoded protein: CASTPITGGLSSYNEQFF. Variable domain in full (rest from reference TRBV5-4 and TRBJ2-1): ETGVTQSPTHLIKTRGQQVTLRCSSQSGHNTVSWYQQALGQGPQFIFQYYREEENGRGNFPPRFSGLQFPNYSSELNVNALELDDSALYLCASTPITGGLSSYNEQFFGPGTRLTVL.

The rearrangement joins TRBV6-4 to TRBJ2-3, with D possibly called TRBD1 or TRBD2 (5 bases each). The germline V gene has CDR1 MRHNA and CDR2 SNTAGT. Deletions cut 7 bases from V and 0 bases from J, with 14 bases between. The CDR3 length is 15 residues. The CDR3 bases are TGTGCCAGCAATGTTGGGACGGTTAGCACAGATACGCAGTATTTT. The encoded protein is CASNVGTVSTDTQYF.